Included here is one T cell receptor beta chain sequence, with context. This sample was taken from a study of cytomegalovirus exposure and HLA in healthy donors. Use of 60 Vbeta and 13 Jbeta primers characterized the PCR. TCRdb's copy holds only in-frame clones and misses some; the assay was immunoSEQ multiplex PCR. The table lists approximately 100,000 clones, 74% of them singletons. This CDR3 comprises 12 residues. Between the trimmed V and J ends, which lost 3 bases and 2 bases, there was a span of 3 bases. Germline V gene lookup returns CDR1 KGHSH and CDR2 LQKENI. The chain links TRBV18 to TRBJ2-3; D is uncertain. The sequenced material came from PBMCs. The receptor was isolated from a human donor in good health. CDR3 sequence (DNA): TGTGCCAGCTCACCCTCCACAGATACGCAGTATTTT. Translation gives CASSPSTDTQYF. The whole variable domain, remainder taken from reference TRBV18 and TRBJ2-3, is NAGVMQNPRHLVRRRGQEARLRCSPMKGHSHVYWYRQLPEEGLKFMVYLQKENIIDESGMPKERFSAEFPKEGPSILRIQQVVRGDSAAYFCASSPSTDTQYFGPGTRLTVL.